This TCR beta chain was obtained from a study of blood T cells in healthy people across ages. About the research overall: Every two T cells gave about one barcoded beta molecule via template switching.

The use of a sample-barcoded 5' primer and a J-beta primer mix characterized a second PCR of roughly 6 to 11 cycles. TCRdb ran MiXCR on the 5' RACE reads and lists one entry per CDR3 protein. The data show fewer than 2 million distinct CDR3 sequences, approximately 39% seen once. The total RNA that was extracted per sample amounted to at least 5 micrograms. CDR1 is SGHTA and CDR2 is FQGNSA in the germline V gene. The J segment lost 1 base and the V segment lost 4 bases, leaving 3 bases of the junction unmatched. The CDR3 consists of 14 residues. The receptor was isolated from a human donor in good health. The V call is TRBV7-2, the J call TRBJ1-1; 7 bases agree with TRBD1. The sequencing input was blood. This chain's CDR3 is CASSWQGGNTEAFF. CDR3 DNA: TGTGCCAGCAGCTGGCAGGGGGGGAACACTGAAGCTTTCTTT.